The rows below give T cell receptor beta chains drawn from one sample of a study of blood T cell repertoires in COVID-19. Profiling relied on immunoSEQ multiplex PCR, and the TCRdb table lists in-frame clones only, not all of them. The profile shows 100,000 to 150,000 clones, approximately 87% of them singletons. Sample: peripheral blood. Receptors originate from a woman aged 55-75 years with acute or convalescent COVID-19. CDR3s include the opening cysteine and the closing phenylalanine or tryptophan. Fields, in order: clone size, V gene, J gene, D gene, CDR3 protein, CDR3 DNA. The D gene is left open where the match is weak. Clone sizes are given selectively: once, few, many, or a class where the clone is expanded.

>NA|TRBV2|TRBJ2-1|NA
CASSVFRDVSGNEQFF
TGTGCCAGCAGTGTATTTCGGGATGTTAGCGGCAATGAGCAGTTCTTC
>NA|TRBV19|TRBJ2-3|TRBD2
CASSIVASGSGDTQYF
TGTGCCAGTAGTATAGTGGCTAGCGGGAGTGGGGATACGCAGTATTTT
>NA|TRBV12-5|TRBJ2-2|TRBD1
CASGLTTGYTGELFF
TGTGCTAGTGGTTTGACGACAGGGTACACCGGGGAGCTGTTTTTT
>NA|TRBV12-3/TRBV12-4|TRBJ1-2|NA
CASSFELYTF
TGTGCCAGCAGTTTCGAACTCTACACCTTC
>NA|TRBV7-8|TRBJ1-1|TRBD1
CASSLFGTGSQSSEAFF
TGTGCCAGCAGCTTATTCGGGACAGGTAGTCAGTCTAGTGAAGCTTTCTTT
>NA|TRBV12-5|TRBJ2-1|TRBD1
CASGLSPLQGSSYNEQFF
TGTGCTAGTGGTTTGAGCCCCTTACAGGGGAGCTCCTACAATGAGCAGTTCTTC
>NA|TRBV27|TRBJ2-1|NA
CASSLLGRDIWWRNYNEQFF
TGTGCCAGCAGTTTACTAGGCAGGGATATTTGGTGGCGGAACTACAATGAGCAGTTCTTC
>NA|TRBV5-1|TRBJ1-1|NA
CASSLGDSSEAFF
TGCGCCAGCAGCTTAGGCGACAGCTCTGAAGCTTTCTTT
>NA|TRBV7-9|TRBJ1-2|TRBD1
CASSPTGDHYGYTF
TGTGCCAGCAGCCCGACAGGGGACCACTATGGCTACACCTTC
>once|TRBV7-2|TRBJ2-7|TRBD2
CASSVAGGSSYEQYF
TGTGCCAGCAGTGTTGCGGGAGGCTCTTCCTACGAGCAGTACTTC
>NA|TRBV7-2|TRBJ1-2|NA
CASSSGGVSYGYTF
TGTGCCAGCAGCTCCGGGGGGGTTAGCTATGGCTACACCTTC
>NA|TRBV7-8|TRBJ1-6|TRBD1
CASSLGTVGNSPLHF
TGTGCCAGCAGCTTGGGGACAGTTGGAAATTCACCCCTCCACTTT
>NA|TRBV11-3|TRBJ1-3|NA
CASSLGSGIQQIYF
TGTGCCAGCAGCTTAGGGTCCGGGATACAGCAGATATATTTT
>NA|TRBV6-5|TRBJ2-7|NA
CASRTTWSGPNEQYF
TGTGCCAGCAGGACGACTTGGAGCGGGCCCAACGAGCAGTACTTC
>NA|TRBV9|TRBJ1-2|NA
CASSVAGYGYTF
TGTGCCAGCAGCGTAGCCGGTTATGGCTACACCTTC
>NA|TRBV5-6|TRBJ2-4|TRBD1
CASSLVGQGNLSAKNIQYF
TGTGCCAGCAGCTTGGTGGGACAGGGAAACCTCTCAGCCAAAAACATTCAGTACTTC
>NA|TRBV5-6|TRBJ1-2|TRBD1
CASSVPGQGNYGYTF
TGTGCCAGCAGCGTTCCGGGACAGGGGAACTATGGCTACACCTTC
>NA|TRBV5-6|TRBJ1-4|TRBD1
CASSPGQGREKLFF
TGTGCCAGCAGCCCGGGACAGGGGCGAGAAAAACTGTTTTTT
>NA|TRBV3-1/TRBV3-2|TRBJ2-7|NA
CASSQENRGHEQYF
TGTGCCAGCAGCCAAGAAAATAGGGGCCACGAGCAGTACTTC
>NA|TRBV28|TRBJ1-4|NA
CASSRFYSLTNEKLFF
TGTGCCAGCAGCCGATTTTACAGCTTAACTAATGAAAAACTGTTTTTT